This is a list of T cell receptor beta chains from one sample in a study of blood T cell repertoires in COVID-19. Assay: immunoSEQ multiplex PCR; the TCRdb copy retains only in-frame clones and omits some. The sample holds 270,000 or so clones; about nine tenths are singletons and the top ten take under 3.5%. The sample comprised peripheral blood. These TCRs come from a woman aged 25 to 45 with active or convalescent COVID-19. Each CDR3 is given with its conserved first and last residue. Fields, in order: J gene, D gene, V gene, clone size, CDR3 DNA, CDR3 protein. The D gene is left open where the match is weak. A clone size is listed for some rows: how often the clone was seen (once, few, many), or a class if it is expanded.

>TRBJ2-1|NA|TRBV5-6|NA
TGTGCCAGCAGCTTGGAGGACAGCCCCTACAATGAGCAGTTCTTC
CASSLEDSPYNEQFF
>TRBJ1-2|TRBD1|TRBV6-1|NA
TGTGCCAGCAGTGAGGGGGACAGCTATGGCTACACCTTC
CASSEGDSYGYTF
>TRBJ1-1|TRBD1|TRBV11-1|NA
TGTGCCAGCATCCAAGACAGGGTTTTTACTGAAGCTTTCTTT
CASIQDRVFTEAFF
>TRBJ1-2|NA|TRBV18|NA
TGTGCCAGCTCATCGGACGCGGGCCCACGGGGGGGTGGCTACACCTTC
CASSSDAGPRGGGYTF
>TRBJ1-2|TRBD1|TRBV28|NA
TGTGCCAGCAGTTTAATCGGGGAAGGACAGGAGTGCTTC
CASSLIGEGQECF
>TRBJ2-5|NA|TRBV30|NA
TGTGCCTGGAGTGTGGGGGGTTTGGAGACCCAGTACTTC
CAWSVGGLETQYF
>TRBJ2-2|NA|TRBV27|once
TGTGCCAGCAGGAGTCAGGGAAGTACCGGGGAGCTGTTTTTT
CASRSQGSTGELFF
>TRBJ2-5|NA|TRBV3-1/TRBV3-2|NA
TGTGCCAGCAGCCCGTCGGGGTCGGGAGAGACCCAGTACTTC
CASSPSGSGETQYF
>TRBJ2-1|TRBD2|TRBV7-2|NA
TGTGCCAGCAGCTCCAAACTAGCGGGGGCCTACAATGAGCAGTTCTTC
CASSSKLAGAYNEQFF
>TRBJ2-7|TRBD1|TRBV5-8|NA
TGTGCCAGCAGCTTGGGGTGGGACAGCCTATACGAGCAGTACTTC
CASSLGWDSLYEQYF
>TRBJ1-1|NA|TRBV15|NA
TGTGCCACCAGCAACCCCGGGACACCTGAAGCTTTCTTT
CATSNPGTPEAFF
>TRBJ1-4|NA|TRBV9|NA
TGTGCCAGCAGCGTCGGGCCTGGGGGCGAAAAACTGTTTTTT
CASSVGPGGEKLFF
>TRBJ2-7|TRBD2|TRBV9|NA
TGTGCCAGCAGCGGGGGACTAGCCCCCAGTTCTCCACGCGAGCAGTACTTC
CASSGGLAPSSPREQYF
>TRBJ2-5|TRBD1|TRBV2|NA
TGTGCCAGCAGTGTGGGGACAGCTCAAGAGACCCAGTACTTC
CASSVGTAQETQYF
>TRBJ1-1|TRBD1|TRBV3-1/TRBV3-2|NA
TGTGCCAGCAGCCGCGGACAGGGGCTTTGGGAAGCTTTCTTT
CASSRGQGLWEAFF
>TRBJ2-7|NA|TRBV14|NA
TGTGCCAGCAGCCAAGGCGGGATGTCCTACGAGCAGTACTTC
CASSQGGMSYEQYF
>TRBJ1-3|NA|TRBV7-2|NA
TGTGCCAGCAGCTTAGAAAATCGGGGAAACACCATATATTTT
CASSLENRGNTIYF
>TRBJ1-1|TRBD1|TRBV19|NA
TGTGCCAGTTCTGGGACAGTAAAACCGAACACTGAAGCTTTCTTT
CASSGTVKPNTEAFF
>TRBJ1-4|NA|TRBV7-2|NA
TGTGCCAGCAGCTTAGGGCATTGGCCAGGGGAAGAAAAACTGTTTTTT
CASSLGHWPGEEKLFF
>TRBJ1-3|NA|TRBV9|NA
TGTGCCAGCAGCGTAGACACCTCTGGAAACACCATATATTTT
CASSVDTSGNTIYF
>TRBJ1-1|TRBD1|TRBV18|NA
TGTGCCAGCTCTGTGTCGACAGGGGTGAACACTGAAGCTTTCTTT
CASSVSTGVNTEAFF
>TRBJ2-7|TRBD1|TRBV4-1|NA
TGCGCCAGCAGCTTCGAAAGCACAGGGGGCTACGAGCAGTACTTC
CASSFESTGGYEQYF
>TRBJ1-5|NA|TRBV6-2/TRBV6-3|NA
TGTGCCAGCAGTTACGTACAGGGGCCCCAGCATTTT
CASSYVQGPQHF